These T cell receptor beta chains were read from a single sample in a study of vaccination and CD4 T cells after COVID-19. TCRdb called the PCR reads again in MiXCR, with one record for every CDR3 protein. The repertoire consists of about 11,000 distinct CDR3 sequences, with less than 70% occurring once and the leading ten covering over 20%. Their recognized antigens are unknown. The source material was CD4+ T cells from blood, cultured in vitro, sampled before SARS-CoV-2 vaccination. The source is a human donor who had recovered from COVID-19. Each CDR3 is given with its conserved first and last residue. A D gene is named only where the DNA matches it firmly. Where a row states a size, it is once, few, many or the class of an expanded clone; other rows omit it.

few | TRBJ2-2 | NA | TRBV15 | CATSRDSPTNTGELFF | TGTGCCACCAGCAGAGATTCTCCTACGAACACCGGGGAGCTGTTTTTT
NA | TRBJ1-1 | NA | TRBV15 | CATSRALGNTEAFF | TGTGCCACCAGCAGGGCCCTCGGGAACACTGAAGCTTTCTTT
few | TRBJ1-5 | NA | TRBV7-2 | CASSLGLGGSSNQPQHF | TGTGCCAGCAGCTTAGGCTTGGGAGGGAGTAGCAATCAGCCCCAGCATTTT
NA | TRBJ2-7 | TRBD2 | TRBV20-1 | CSASSSGRPFAYEQYF | TGCAGTGCTAGCTCTAGCGGGAGACCCTTTGCCTACGAGCAGTACTTC
NA | TRBJ2-1 | TRBD2 | TRBV7-3 | CASSTGLAGDNEQFF | TGTGCCAGCAGCACAGGACTAGCGGGCGACAATGAGCAGTTCTTC
once | TRBJ1-6 | NA | TRBV7-9 | CASSSTLGRGLSPLHF | TGTGCCAGCAGCTCGACCTTGGGGAGGGGTCTTTCACCCCTCCACTTT
few | TRBJ1-2 | NA | TRBV28 | CASLRGPIYGYTF | TGTGCCAGTCTCCGGGGGCCCATTTATGGCTACACCTTC
NA | TRBJ2-7 | NA | TRBV19 | CASSIDWGHSYEQYF | TGTGCCAGTAGTATAGATTGGGGCCACTCCTACGAGCAGTACTTC
once | TRBJ2-3 | NA | TRBV24-1 | CATSDYRSDTQYF | TGTGCCACCAGTGATTATAGGTCCGATACGCAGTATTTT
NA | TRBJ1-5 | NA | TRBV7-9 | CASSLSQVNNQPQHF | TGTGCCAGCAGCTTGAGCCAAGTCAACAATCAGCCCCAGCATTTT
NA | TRBJ2-7 | NA | TRBV7-2 | CASSRAWEQYF | TGTGCCAGCAGCCGGGCCTGGGAGCAGTACTTC
NA | TRBJ2-7 | TRBD1 | TRBV28 | CASRRAGTGGSYEQYF | TGTGCCAGCAGGCGTGCCGGGACAGGGGGATCCTACGAGCAGTACTTC
few | TRBJ2-5 | TRBD1 | TRBV5-4 | CASSRGGSHAGGTQYF | TGTGCCAGCAGCAGAGGAGGTTCCCATGCAGGGGGGACCCAGTACTTC
NA | TRBJ2-2 | NA | TRBV15 | CATSRDFNTGELFF | TGTGCCACCAGCAGAGATTTTAACACCGGGGAGCTGTTTTTT
NA | TRBJ1-5 | NA | TRBV12-3/TRBV12-4 | CASSLSLGPQPQHF | TGTGCCAGCAGTTTAAGCTTAGGTCCGCAGCCCCAGCATTTT
once | TRBJ1-2 | NA | TRBV20-1 | CSARDLERNYGYTF | TGCAGTGCTAGAGATCTCGAACGGAACTATGGCTACACCTTC
few | TRBJ1-1 | TRBD1 | TRBV28 | CASSFQGGLDTEAFF | TGTGCCAGCAGTTTTCAGGGGGGGCTGGACACTGAAGCTTTCTTT
NA | TRBJ2-1 | NA | TRBV20-1 | CSARDVTGTSGNEQFF | TGCAGTGCTAGAGATGTGACCGGGACTTCGGGCAATGAGCAGTTCTTC
NA | TRBJ2-7 | NA | TRBV7-3 | CASSLYGVVGYEQYF | TGTGCCAGCAGCTTATATGGGGTCGTCGGATACGAGCAGTACTTC
NA | TRBJ2-2 | NA | TRBV12-3/TRBV12-4 | CASSLPLWGTNTGELFF | TGTGCCAGCAGTTTACCCCTGTGGGGAACGAACACCGGGGAGCTGTTTTTT
few | TRBJ1-1 | NA | TRBV28 | CASSPGDTEAFF | TGTGCCAGCAGTCCAGGGGACACTGAAGCTTTCTTT
NA | TRBJ1-5 | NA | TRBV6-1 | CASMEGVSNQPQHF | TGTGCCAGCATGGAGGGGGTTAGCAATCAGCCCCAGCATTTT
NA | TRBJ1-4 | NA | TRBV20-1 | CSADSNEKLFF | TGCAGTGCTGACAGTAATGAAAAACTGTTTTTT
NA | TRBJ1-2 | TRBD1 | TRBV5-4 | CASSFQGQVYGYTF | TGTGCCAGCAGCTTCCAGGGACAGGTCTATGGCTACACCTTC
NA | TRBJ2-2 | TRBD2 | TRBV20-1 | CSASKGAGADTGGLFF | TGCAGTGCTAGCAAGGGAGCGGGAGCCGACACCGGGGGGCTGTTTTTT
NA | TRBJ2-3 | NA | TRBV5-4 | CASSLAGETDTQYF | TGTGCCAGCAGCTTGGCTGGGGAGACCGATACGCAGTATTTT
few | TRBJ1-1 | NA | TRBV20-1 | CSARSGQLKTEAFF | TGCAGTGCTAGATCCGGACAGCTTAAGACTGAAGCTTTCTTT
few | TRBJ1-2 | NA | TRBV6-2/TRBV6-3 | CASAPTPSQGNYGYTF | TGTGCCAGCGCTCCAACCCCTTCGCAGGGGAACTATGGCTACACCTTC
once | TRBJ1-4 | NA | TRBV20-1 | CSARGWGLNEKLFF | TGCAGTGCTAGAGGTTGGGGACTTAATGAAAAACTGTTTTTT
NA | TRBJ2-7 | TRBD2 | TRBV5-1 | CASSLGGRESYEQYF | TGCGCCAGCAGCTTGGGAGGGAGGGAATCCTACGAGCAGTACTTC
few | TRBJ2-3 | TRBD1 | TRBV24-1 | CATSRTGLTDTQYF | TGTGCCACCAGCCGGACAGGCCTCACAGATACGCAGTATTTT
NA | TRBJ2-1 | TRBD2 | TRBV7-2 | CASSLRTSINEQFF | TGTGCCAGCAGCCTCCGGACTAGTATTAATGAGCAGTTCTTC
few | TRBJ2-5 | NA | TRBV19 | CASSDMGGQTQYF | TGTGCCAGTAGTGACATGGGTGGCCAGACCCAGTACTTC
few | TRBJ2-2 | TRBD1 | TRBV19 | CASSRTGGTGELFF | TGTGCCAGTAGTCGTACAGGGGGAACCGGGGAGCTGTTTTTT
NA | TRBJ1-2 | NA | TRBV15 | CATSGVKGGHYGYTF | TGTGCCACCAGCGGAGTGAAAGGGGGTCACTATGGCTACACCTTC
NA | TRBJ2-4 | NA | TRBV20-1 | CSARESAAIVGLGKNIQYF | TGCAGTGCTAGAGAATCGGCAGCAATAGTCGGTTTGGGCAAAAACATTCAGTACTTC
medium-sized | TRBJ1-6 | NA | TRBV25-1 | CASSESGLSSYNSPLHF | TGTGCCAGCAGTGAATCGGGGCTGAGCTCCTATAATTCACCCCTCCACTTT
NA | TRBJ2-2 | NA | TRBV12-3/TRBV12-4 | CASSPRRARTGELFF | TGTGCCAGCAGTCCCCGCAGGGCTCGGACCGGGGAGCTGTTTTTT
NA | TRBJ1-1 | NA | TRBV20-1 | CSARDRSVGNTEAFF | TGCAGTGCTAGAGATCGATCCGTGGGGAACACTGAAGCTTTCTTT
once | TRBJ1-1 | TRBD1 | TRBV20-1 | CSAAGQGGRSAFF | TGCAGTGCCGCAGGACAGGGGGGCCGGTCGGCTTTCTTT
once | TRBJ1-1 | NA | TRBV7-8 | CASSFLSNTEAFF | TGTGCCAGCAGCTTTCTGTCGAACACTGAAGCTTTCTTT
NA | TRBJ2-1 | NA | TRBV19 | CASSMSRVNNGHEQFF | TGTGCCAGTAGTATGAGCAGGGTTAATAACGGACATGAGCAGTTCTTC
NA | TRBJ2-7 | NA | TRBV5-3 | CASSFTVSYEQYF | TGTGCCAGCAGCTTTACAGTTTCCTACGAGCAGTACTTC
once | TRBJ2-1 | TRBD2 | TRBV28 | CAIEGRAGVKYNEQFF | TGTGCCATCGAGGGGCGAGCGGGAGTGAAATACAATGAGCAGTTCTTC
NA | TRBJ1-1 | TRBD1 | TRBV6-5 | CASSYARGGAFF | TGTGCCAGCAGTTACGCCAGGGGGGGAGCTTTCTTT
NA | TRBJ2-7 | NA | TRBV20-1 | CSATNGYEQYF | TGCAGTGCCACGAATGGGTACGAGCAGTACTTC
NA | TRBJ1-2 | NA | TRBV7-9 | CASSLGRDYGYTF | TGTGCCAGCAGCTTGGGCAGGGATTATGGCTACACCTTC
NA | TRBJ2-2 | TRBD1 | TRBV25-1 | CASSESGRGPGELFF | TGTGCCAGCAGTGAATCGGGTAGGGGGCCCGGGGAGCTGTTTTTT
NA | TRBJ2-2 | NA | TRBV7-2 | CASSLTGLRTGELFF | TGTGCCAGCAGCTTAACGGGACTGAGGACCGGGGAGCTGTTTTTT